Following are 14 T cell receptor beta chains from one sample sequenced in a study of cytomegalovirus exposure and HLA in healthy donors. The PCR employed 60 Vbeta primers together with 13 Jbeta primers. Generated by immunoSEQ multiplex PCR, the TCRdb table keeps only in-frame clones and is missing some. Of 150,000 to 200,000 clones in the sample, 75% to 85% were seen once. Material: PBMCs. Receptors were obtained from a woman aged 18-30 years in good health and CMV-seropositive.

This sequence joins TRBV5-4 and TRBJ1-6, with D perhaps TRBD1 (6 bases). The CDR3 contains 16 residues. Trimming stripped 2 bases from V and 5 bases from J, with 14 bases between. In germline, CDR1 is SGHNT, CDR2 YYREEE (reference sequence). CDR3 region: CASSFAGAAHNSPLHF. The CDR3 region has the DNA TGTGCCAGCAGCTTCGCGGGGGCGGCCCATAATTCACCCCTCCACTTT.

The chain couples TRBV10-3 to TRBJ1-2; the match to TRBD1 covers 7 bases. The CDR3 has 11 amino acids. V lost 8 bases to trimming and J lost 7 bases; unmatched junction nucleotides: 4. Germline V CDR1 and CDR2: ENHRY, SYGVKD. The CDR3 protein is CAIGQERGYTF. DNA for the CDR3: TGTGCCATCGGACAGGAGCGTGGCTACACCTTC.

The chain combines TRBV29-1 with TRBJ1-1; 8 bases agree with TRBD1. There are 15 residues in the CDR3. Germline V lookup: CDR1 SQVTM, CDR2 ANQGSEA. The ends lost 4 bases at V and 4 bases at J; junction bases unmatched: 11. Here the CDR3 reads CSVGGGKTGATEAFF. Written as DNA, the CDR3 is TGCAGCGTTGGGGGGGGGAAGACAGGGGCCACTGAAGCTTTCTTT.

This clone has a handful of counts. The chain joins TRBV5-6 to TRBJ1-1; D is perhaps TRBD1 (6 bases). V gave up 0 bases and J gave up 5 bases, with 14 bases separating them. Looked up from germline, CDR1 is SGHDT and CDR2 is YYEEEE. The CDR3 contains 15 residues. The DNA of the CDR3 is TGTGCCAGCAGCTTGGGGGGGCTGATGAGGACTGAAGCTTTCTTT. As protein: CASSLGGLMRTEAFF.

V usage is TRBV9 and J usage is TRBJ1-4, with 8 nucleotides matching TRBD1. V gave up 3 bases and J gave up 5 bases; unmatched junction bases: 3. Germline V gene lookup returns CDR1 SGDLS and CDR2 YYNGEE. The CDR3 spans 14 residues. CDR3 nucleotide sequence: TGTGCCAGCAGCGCACAGGGGGGAAATGAAAAACTGTTTTTT. It yields the protein CASSAQGGNEKLFF.

The chain recombines TRBV10-3 with TRBJ1-5; 8 positions match TRBD1. J lost 4 bases, V lost 4 bases, and 3 bases had no gene match. The CDR3 spans 14 residues. Germline V gives CDR1 ENHRY, CDR2 SYGVKD. The DNA of the CDR3 is TGTGCCATCAGTGTTGGACAGGGAAATCAGCCCCAGCATTTT. Translating gives CAISVGQGNQPQHF.

The chain uses TRBV5-1 and TRBJ1-1; TRBD1 might be the D (5 bases). Trimming removed 4 bases from V and 1 base from J, with 11 bases in between. The germline V gene encodes CDR1 SGHRS and CDR2 YFSETQ. The CDR3 is 14 amino acids. CDR3 loop: CASSPSGGNTEAFF. CDR3 in DNA: TGCGCCAGCAGCCCCAGCGGGGGGAACACTGAAGCTTTCTTT.

V gene TRBV9 combines with J gene TRBJ2-3; D remains ambiguous. V was clipped by 4 bases and J by 2 bases, with 20 bases between them. CDR3 length: 17 amino acids. Germline CDR1 and CDR2: SGDLS and YYNGEE. The CDR3 DNA follows: TGTGCCAGCAGCACGAACCGGGTCATTCATATCACAGATACGCAGTATTTT. This sequence encodes CASSTNRVIHITDTQYF. Variable domain in full (rest from reference TRBV9 and TRBJ2-3): DSGVTQTPKHLITATGQRVTLRCSPRSGDLSVYWYQQSLDQGLQFLIQYYNGEERAKGNILERFSAQQFPDLHSELNLSSLELGDSALYFCASSTNRVIHITDTQYFGPGTRLTVL.

The gene calls are TRBV2 and TRBJ2-3; 9 bases agree with TRBD1. The CDR3 has 15 amino acids. J lost 2 bases, V lost 10 bases, and 10 bases had no gene match. The germline V gene has CDR1 SNHLY and CDR2 FYNNEI. The CDR3, as DNA: TGTGCCACTTCCCCCGGGACAGGGATCACAGATACGCAGTATTTT. Residues: CATSPGTGITDTQYF.

V is TRBV6-5 and J is TRBJ1-2; TRBD1 is a possible D gene (6 bases). CDR3 length: 14 residues. The germline V gene encodes CDR1 MNHEY and CDR2 SVGAGI. V lost 6 bases to trimming and J lost 8 bases, with 19 bases between them. For the CDR3, the DNA is TGTGCCAGCAGCTACGACCGCGGGGGGCAAGGCTACACCTTC. It encodes CASSYDRGGQGYTF.

V and J are TRBV5-1 and TRBJ2-5; TRBD2 matches at 11 bases. The trim removed 3 bases at V and 7 bases at J, leaving 8 bases unmatched. Germline lookup yields CDR1 SGHRS and CDR2 YFSETQ. This CDR3 region has 15 residues. CDR3 coding DNA: TGCGCCAGCAGCTATTACTCCGGGACTAGCGGGACCCAGTACTTC. Protein product: CASSYYSGTSGTQYF.

The CDR3 nucleotides read TGTGCCAGTAGTATATCTGGCGGGGGGGTATACAATGAGCAGTTCTTC. It specifies CASSISGGGVYNEQFF. The rearrangement links TRBV19 to TRBJ2-1; TRBD2 matches 9 bases. Germline V gives CDR1 LNHDA, CDR2 SQIVND (reference sequence). J lost 4 bases, V lost 2 bases, and 6 bases had no gene match. The CDR3 spans 16 residues.

The chain employs TRBV30 and TRBJ1-1; D is ambiguous. This CDR3 region has 13 residues. Trimming pared 3 bases from V and 5 bases from J, leaving 13 bases between. Germline CDR1 reads GTSNPN; CDR2 reads SVGIG (reference sequence). Written as DNA, the CDR3 is TGTGCCTGGAGAGGAGTAGCGGTTACTGAAGCTTTCTTT. It encodes CAWRGVAVTEAFF. The full variable domain, rest sourced from reference TRBV30 and TRBJ1-1, is SQTIHQWPATLVQPVGSPLSLECTVEGTSNPNLYWYRQAAGRGLQLLFYSVGIGQISSEVPQNLSASRPQDRQFILSSKKLLLSDSGFYLCAWRGVAVTEAFFGQGTRLTVV.

This sequence joins TRBV7-6 and TRBJ2-2, with D possibly being TRBD2 (7 bases). The CDR3 is 15 residues long. V was shortened by 8 bases and J by 1 base, with 14 bases between the two germline ends. CDR1 is SGHVS, CDR2 FNYEAQ, per germline. Written as DNA, the CDR3 is TGTGCCAGCCGAAGGGGGGGCCTGAACACCGGGGAGCTGTTTTTT. This translates into CASRRGGLNTGELFF.